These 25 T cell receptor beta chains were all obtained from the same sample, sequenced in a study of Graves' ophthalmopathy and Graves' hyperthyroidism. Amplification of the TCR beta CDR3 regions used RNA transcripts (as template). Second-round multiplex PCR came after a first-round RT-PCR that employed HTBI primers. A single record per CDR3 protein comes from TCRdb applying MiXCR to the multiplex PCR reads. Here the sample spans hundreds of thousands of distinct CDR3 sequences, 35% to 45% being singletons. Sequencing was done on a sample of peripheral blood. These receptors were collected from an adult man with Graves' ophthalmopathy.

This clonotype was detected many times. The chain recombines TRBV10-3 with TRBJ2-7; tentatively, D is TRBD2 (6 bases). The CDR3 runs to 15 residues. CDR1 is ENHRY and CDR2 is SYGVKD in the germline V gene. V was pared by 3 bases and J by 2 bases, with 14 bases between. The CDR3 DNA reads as TGTGCCATCAGTGATTTGGGACTCTACGCCTACGAGCAGTACTTC. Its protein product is CAISDLGLYAYEQYF.

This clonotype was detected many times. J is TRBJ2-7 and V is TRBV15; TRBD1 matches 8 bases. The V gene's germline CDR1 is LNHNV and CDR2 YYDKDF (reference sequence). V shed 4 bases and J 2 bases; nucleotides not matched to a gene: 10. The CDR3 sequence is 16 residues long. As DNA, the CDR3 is TGTGCCACCAGCAAAACACAGGGGGACTCAGCCTACGAGCAGTACTTC. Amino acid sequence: CATSKTQGDSAYEQYF.

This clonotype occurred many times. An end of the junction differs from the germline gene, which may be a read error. CDR3 in DNA: TGCAGTGCCAGAGCGGACAGGGGGCACTACGAGCAGTACTTC. It codes for CSARADRGHYEQYF. The chain combines TRBV20-1 with TRBJ2-7; 11 bases agree with TRBD1. The germline V gene has CDR1 DFQATT and CDR2 SNEGSKA (reference sequence). CDR3 length: 14 amino acids.

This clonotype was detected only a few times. The DNA of the CDR3 is TGTGCCTGCAACGAGCTTGGGGGTGAAAAACTGTTTTTT. It encodes CACNELGGEKLFF. V gene TRBV30 combines with J gene TRBJ1-4; possible D gene TRBD1, 5 bases. The ends were cut back, 6 bases at V and 7 bases at J, with 15 bases in the middle. CDR1 and CDR2 from the germline V gene are GTSNPN and SVGIG (reference sequence). This CDR3 contains 13 residues.

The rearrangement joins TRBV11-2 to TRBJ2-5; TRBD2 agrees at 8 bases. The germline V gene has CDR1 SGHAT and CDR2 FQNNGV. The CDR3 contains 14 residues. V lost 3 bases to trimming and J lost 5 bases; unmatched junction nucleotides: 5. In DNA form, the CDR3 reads TGTGCCAGCAGCTTCCGGGGCGGGAGGGAGACCCAGTACTTC. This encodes CASSFRGGRETQYF.

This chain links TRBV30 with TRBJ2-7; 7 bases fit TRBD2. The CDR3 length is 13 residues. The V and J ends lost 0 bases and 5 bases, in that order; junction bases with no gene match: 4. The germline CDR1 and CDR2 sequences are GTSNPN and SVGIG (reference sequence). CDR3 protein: CAWSVGAGDEQYF. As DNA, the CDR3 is TGTGCCTGGAGTGTTGGGGCGGGAGACGAGCAGTACTTC.

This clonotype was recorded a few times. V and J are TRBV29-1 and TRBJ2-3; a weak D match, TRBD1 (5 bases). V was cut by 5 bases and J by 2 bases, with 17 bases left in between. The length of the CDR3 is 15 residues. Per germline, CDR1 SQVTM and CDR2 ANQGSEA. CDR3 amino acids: CSVFRDGPNTDTQYF. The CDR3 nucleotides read TGCAGCGTTTTCAGGGATGGGCCTAACACAGATACGCAGTATTTT.

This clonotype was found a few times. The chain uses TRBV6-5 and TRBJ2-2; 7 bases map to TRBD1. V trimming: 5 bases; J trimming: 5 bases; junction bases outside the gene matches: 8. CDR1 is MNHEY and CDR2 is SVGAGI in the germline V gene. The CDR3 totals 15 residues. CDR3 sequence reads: CASSPRQGVTGELFF. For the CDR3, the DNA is TGTGCCAGCAGTCCGAGACAGGGTGTTACCGGGGAGCTGTTTTTT.

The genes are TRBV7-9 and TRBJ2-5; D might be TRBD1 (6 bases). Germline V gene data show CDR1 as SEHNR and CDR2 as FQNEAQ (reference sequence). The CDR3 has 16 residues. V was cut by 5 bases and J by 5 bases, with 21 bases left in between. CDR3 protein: CASSPGVRGREETQYF. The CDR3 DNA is TGTGCCAGCAGCCCAGGGGTTCGGGGTAGGGAGGAGACCCAGTACTTC.

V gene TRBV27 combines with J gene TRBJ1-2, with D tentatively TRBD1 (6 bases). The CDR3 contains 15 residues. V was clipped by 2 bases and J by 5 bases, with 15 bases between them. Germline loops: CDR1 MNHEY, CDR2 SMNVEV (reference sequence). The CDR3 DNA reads TGTGCCAGCAGTTTAAGGGGGACCGCCCCGTATGGCTACACCTTC. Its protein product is CASSLRGTAPYGYTF.

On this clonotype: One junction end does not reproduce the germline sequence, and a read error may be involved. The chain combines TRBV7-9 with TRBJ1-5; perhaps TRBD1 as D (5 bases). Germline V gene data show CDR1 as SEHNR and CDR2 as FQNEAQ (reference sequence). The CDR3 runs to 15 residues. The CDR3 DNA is TGTGCCAGCAGCGTAGCGAGGCAGGGCGGAGAGACCCAGCATTTT. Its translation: CASSVARQGGETQHF. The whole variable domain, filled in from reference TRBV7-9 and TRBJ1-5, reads DTGVSQNPRHKITKRGQNVTFRCDPISEHNRLYWYRQTLGQGPEFLTYFQNEAQLEKSRLLSDRFSAERPKGSFSTLEIQRTEQGDSAMYLCASSVARQGGETQHFGDGTRLSIL.

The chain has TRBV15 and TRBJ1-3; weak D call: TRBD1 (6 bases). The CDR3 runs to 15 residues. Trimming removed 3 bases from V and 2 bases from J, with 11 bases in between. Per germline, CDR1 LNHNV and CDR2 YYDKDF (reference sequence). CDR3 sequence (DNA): TGTGCCACCAGCAGTGCTACAGGGCCTGGAAACACCATATATTTT. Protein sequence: CATSSATGPGNTIYF.

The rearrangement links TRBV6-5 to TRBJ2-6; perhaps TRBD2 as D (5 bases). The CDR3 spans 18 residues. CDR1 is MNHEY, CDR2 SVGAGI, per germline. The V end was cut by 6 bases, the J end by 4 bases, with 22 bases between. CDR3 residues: CASRRLQESSGGANVLTF. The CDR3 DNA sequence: TGTGCCAGCAGACGGTTGCAGGAATCCTCGGGAGGGGCCAACGTCCTGACTTTC.

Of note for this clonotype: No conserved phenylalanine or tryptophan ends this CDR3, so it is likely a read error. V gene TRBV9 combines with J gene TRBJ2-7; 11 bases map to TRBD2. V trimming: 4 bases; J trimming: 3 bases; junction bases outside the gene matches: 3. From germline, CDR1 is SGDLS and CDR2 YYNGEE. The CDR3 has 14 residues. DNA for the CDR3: TGTGCCAGCAGCCCTAGCGGGAGGATCTACGAGCAGTACCTC. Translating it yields CASSPSGRIYEQYL.

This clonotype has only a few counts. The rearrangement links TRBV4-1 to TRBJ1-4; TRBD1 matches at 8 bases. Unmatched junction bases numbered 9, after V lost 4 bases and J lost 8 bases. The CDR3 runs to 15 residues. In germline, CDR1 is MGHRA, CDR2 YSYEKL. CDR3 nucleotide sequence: TGCGCCAGCAGCCCGAGACAGGGGCAGGTGGAAAAACTGTTTTTT. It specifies CASSPRQGQVEKLFF.

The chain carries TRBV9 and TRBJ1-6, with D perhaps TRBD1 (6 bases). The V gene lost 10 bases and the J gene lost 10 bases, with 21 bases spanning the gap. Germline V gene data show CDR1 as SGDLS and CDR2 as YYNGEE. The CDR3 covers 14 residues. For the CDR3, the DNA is TGTGCCTGGAATTCGGACAGAGGGCAATCACCCCTCCACTTT. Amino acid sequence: CAWNSDRGQSPLHF.

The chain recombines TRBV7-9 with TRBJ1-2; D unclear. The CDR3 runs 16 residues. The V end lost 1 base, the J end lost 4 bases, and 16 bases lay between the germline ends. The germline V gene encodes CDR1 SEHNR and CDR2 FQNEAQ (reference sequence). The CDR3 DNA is TGTGCCAGCAGCTTAGTCGAGGTGGGCGGCCCCTATGGCTACACCTTC. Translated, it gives CASSLVEVGGPYGYTF.

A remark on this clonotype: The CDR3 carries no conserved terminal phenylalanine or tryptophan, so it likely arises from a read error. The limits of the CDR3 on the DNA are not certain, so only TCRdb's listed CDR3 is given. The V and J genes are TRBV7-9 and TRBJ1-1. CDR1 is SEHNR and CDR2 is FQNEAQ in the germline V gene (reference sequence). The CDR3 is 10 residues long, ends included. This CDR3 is CASSELAEIA.

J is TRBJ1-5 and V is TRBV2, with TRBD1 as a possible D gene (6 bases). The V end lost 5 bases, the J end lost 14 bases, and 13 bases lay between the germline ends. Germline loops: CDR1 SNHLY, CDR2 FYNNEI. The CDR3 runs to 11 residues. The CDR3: CASSPQGGEHF. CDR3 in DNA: TGTGCCAGCAGTCCACAGGGAGGCGAGCATTTT.

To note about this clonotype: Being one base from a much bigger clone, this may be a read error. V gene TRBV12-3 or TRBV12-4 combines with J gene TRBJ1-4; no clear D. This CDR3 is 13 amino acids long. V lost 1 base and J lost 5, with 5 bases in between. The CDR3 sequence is CASSLGRNEKLFF. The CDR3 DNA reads TGTGCCAGCAGTTTAGGGCGGAATGAAAAACTGTTTTTT.

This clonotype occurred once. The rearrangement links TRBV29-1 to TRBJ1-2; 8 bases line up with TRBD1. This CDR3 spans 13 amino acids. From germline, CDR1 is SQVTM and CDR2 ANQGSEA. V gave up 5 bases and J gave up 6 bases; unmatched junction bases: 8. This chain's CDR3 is CSVTVQGGNGYTF. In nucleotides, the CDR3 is TGCAGCGTTACTGTACAGGGGGGGAATGGCTACACCTTC.

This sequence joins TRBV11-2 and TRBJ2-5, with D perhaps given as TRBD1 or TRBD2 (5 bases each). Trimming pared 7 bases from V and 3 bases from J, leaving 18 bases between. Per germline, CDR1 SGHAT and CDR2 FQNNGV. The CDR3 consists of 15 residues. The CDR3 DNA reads TGTGCCAGCACCCAAAGGGGCAGGGAGAAAGAGACCCAGTACTTC. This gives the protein CASTQRGREKETQYF.

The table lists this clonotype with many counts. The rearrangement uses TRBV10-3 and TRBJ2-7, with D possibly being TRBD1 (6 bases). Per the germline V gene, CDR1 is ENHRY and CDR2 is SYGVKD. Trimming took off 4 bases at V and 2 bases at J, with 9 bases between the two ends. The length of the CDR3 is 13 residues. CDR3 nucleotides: TGTGCCATCAGTGGGACAGTCGCCTACGAGCAGTACTTC. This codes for CAISGTVAYEQYF.

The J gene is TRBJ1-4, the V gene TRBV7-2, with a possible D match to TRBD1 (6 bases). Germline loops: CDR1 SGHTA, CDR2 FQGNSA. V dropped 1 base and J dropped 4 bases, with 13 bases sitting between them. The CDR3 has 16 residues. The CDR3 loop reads CASSLGGGLLNEKLFF. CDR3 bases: TGTGCCAGCAGCTTAGGGGGGGGGCTCCTTAATGAAAAACTGTTTTTT.

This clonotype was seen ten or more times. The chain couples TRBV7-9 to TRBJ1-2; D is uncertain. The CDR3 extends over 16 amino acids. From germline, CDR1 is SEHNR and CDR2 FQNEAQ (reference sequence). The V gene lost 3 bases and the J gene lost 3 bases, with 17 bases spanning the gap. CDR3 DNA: TGTGCCAGCAGCTTGGTACAAGGTGCGAGTTACTATGGCTACACCTTC. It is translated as CASSLVQGASYYGYTF.